The present T cell receptor beta chain was sequenced within a study of blood T cell repertoires in COVID-19. Study information: The study drew acute and convalescent COVID-19 samples from the United States, Italy and Spain.

The CDR3 is 18 amino acids. The V segment lost 2 bases and the J segment 6 bases; nucleotides outside the gene matches: 16. Germline V lookup: CDR1 KGHDR, CDR2 SFDVKD. As processed by the authors: Counts of nucleated cells, estimated from reference gene primer amplification, were obtained. TCRdb keeps only in-frame clones here, not all; method: immunoSEQ multiplex PCR. V, J and clone size are those of that table, while D and trimming were read from the DNA. The sample includes 60,000 or so clones, approximately 86% of them seen just once. This receptor was taken from a human donor with acute or convalescent COVID-19. The donor label of this sample is uncertain. The chain couples TRBV24-1 to TRBJ1-2; 8 positions match TRBD1. The sample was peripheral blood. CDR3 in DNA: TGTGCCACCAGTGATTCGTCCCGGGACAGGTTTGGAGGTGATGGCTACACCTTC. It encodes CATSDSSRDRFGGDGYTF.